This T cell receptor (beta chain) originates from a study of OX40 agonist ivuxolimab in advanced cancers. CDR1 MNHNS and CDR2 SASEGT come from the germline V gene. The CDR3 consists of 15 residues. V shed 6 bases, J shed 1 base, and the junction held 7 bases outside the gene matches. Method: immunoSEQ multiplex PCR; TCRdb's copy keeps in-frame clones and lacks some. This table holds roughly 36,000 clones, roughly 82% found once. The input for sequencing was CD4+ or CD8+ T cells sorted from blood, taken in a trial of the OX40 agonist ivuxolimab. The V and J genes are TRBV6-1 and TRBJ1-2; 8 bases agree with TRBD1. The clonotype comes from an adult with an advanced solid tumor such as melanoma, head and neck, liver or kidney cancer. DNA for the CDR3: TGTGCCAGCAGCTTGGACAGGGCGGGTAACTATGGCTACACCTTC. Translation: CASSLDRAGNYGYTF.